The clone carrying this T cell receptor (beta chain) was counted at least ten times. Its antigen remains unidentified. The data stem from a study of T cell repertoires in cytomegalovirus infection. Regarding the study as a whole: It was HLA-C-restricted CMV-specific TCR beta clonotypes that dominated the response ex vivo. There were carriers of CMV plus the relevant HLA, and cumulative public TCR beta family frequency identified them.

CDR3 size: 13 residues. Trimming left V 6 bases short and J 1 base short, with 6 bases between. The germline gives CDR1 MDHEN, CDR2 SYDVKM. In TCRdb, the reads were re-called with MiXCR into one record per CDR3 protein. The data hold 290,000 or so distinct CDR3 sequences, with 9.6% observed a single time. The sequenced material came from PBMCs. The chain has TRBV28 and TRBJ2-2; possibly TRBD1 for D (6 bases). The receptor's source is a human donor in good health (CMV status not recorded). Some clones in this sample may be carry-over from other donors' samples. The CDR3 region has the DNA TGTGCCAGCAGGACAGGGAACACCGGGGAGCTGTTTTTT. Translated: CASRTGNTGELFF.